The 16 T cell receptor beta chains below come from one sample, sequenced in a study of shared clonotypes between healthy human individuals. Clones were sequenced by immunoSEQ multiplex PCR, and TCRdb holds only the in-frame ones, with some missing. In the table there are about 2.3 million clones, more than 85% of which are singletons. The sample comprised naive CD4+ T cells from PBMCs. Subset indicated: CD45RA+ positively selected. All receptors come from a man aged 18 to 30 in good health. Some clones in this sample may be carry-over from other donors' samples.

This sequence joins TRBV5-1 and TRBJ2-5, with TRBD2 matching over 11 bases. This CDR3 region has 16 residues. V was clipped by 3 bases and J by 4 bases; unmatched bases: 8. Germline V gene sequence: CDR1 SGHRS, CDR2 YFSETQ. In DNA form, the CDR3 reads TGCGCCAGCAGCTCCCGACTAGCGGGAAATCGAGAGACCCAGTACTTC. This gives the protein CASSSRLAGNRETQYF.

J is TRBJ2-1 and V is TRBV6-1; 8 bases fit TRBD2. CDR1 and CDR2 (germline): MNHNS, SASEGT. The CDR3 consists of 17 residues. With 2 bases clipped from V and 3 bases from J, the junction kept 9 bases outside the gene matches. The CDR3 reads CASSENQYGRVYNEQFF. Written as DNA, the CDR3 is TGTGCCAGCAGTGAAAACCAGTACGGGAGGGTCTACAATGAGCAGTTCTTC.

In its sample, this clone was seen a few times. Other DNA variants within this sample encode the same CDR3. The J gene is TRBJ1-5, the V gene TRBV11-2, with no clear D. V gave up 5 bases and J gave up 1 base, with 6 bases separating them. CDR1 SGHAT and CDR2 FQNNGV come from the germline V gene. The CDR3 is 13 residues long. In nucleotides, the CDR3 is TGTGCCAGCAGCCAAGACAGCAATCAGCCCCAGCATTTT. Protein: CASSQDSNQPQHF.

The rearrangement uses TRBV5-1 and TRBJ1-1; D is uncertain. The CDR3 contains 13 residues. Per the germline V gene, CDR1 is SGHRS and CDR2 is YFSETQ. Trimming took off 3 bases at V and 2 bases at J, with 8 bases between the two ends. DNA for the CDR3: TGCGCCAGCAGCTACGGGTCCAACACTGAAGCTTTCTTT. It encodes CASSYGSNTEAFF.

The rearrangement uses TRBV2 and TRBJ1-2; a weak D match, TRBD1 (6 bases). V lost 8 bases and J lost 3, with 22 bases in between. This CDR3 contains 16 residues. Germline-derived CDR1 and CDR2 are SNHLY and FYNNEI. CDR3 DNA: TGTGCCAGCCTGTATTACCCGGGGGCGACCCACTATGGCTACACCTTC. Amino acid sequence: CASLYYPGATHYGYTF.

In the case of this clone: Other DNA sequences from this sample encode an identical CDR3 as well. V usage is TRBV28 and J usage is TRBJ1-3; D call uncertain. Germline values: CDR1 MDHEN, CDR2 SYDVKM. The CDR3 has 12 amino acids. V shed 6 bases and J shed 1 base, with 4 bases lying between them. In DNA form, the CDR3 reads TGTGCCAGCAGACTATCTGGAAACACCATATATTTT. This codes for CASRLSGNTIYF. Looking up the rest from reference TRBV28 and TRBJ1-3 gives the full variable domain: DVKVTQSSRYLVKRTGEKVFLECVQDMDHENMFWYRQDPGLGLRLIYFSYDVKMKEKGDIPEGYSVSREKKERFSLILESASTNQTSMYLCASRLSGNTIYFGEGSWLTVV.

V usage is TRBV7-2 and J usage is TRBJ2-5; maybe TRBD1 (6 bases). The CDR3 extends over 14 amino acids. CDR1 SGHTA and CDR2 FQGNSA come from the germline V gene. Trimming left V 5 bases short and J 7 bases short, with 17 bases between. The CDR3 sequence is CASSPRAKGGTQYF. The CDR3 DNA sequence: TGTGCCAGCAGCCCGCGCGCTAAAGGGGGGACCCAGTACTTC.

This chain connects TRBV4-2 to TRBJ2-1, with 11 bases that match TRBD2. V trimming: 4 bases; J trimming: 2 bases; junction bases outside the gene matches: 7. This CDR3 is built from 17 residues. Germline CDR1 is LGHNA and CDR2 is YNFKEQ. The CDR3 coding sequence is TGTGCCAGCAGCCTCGGTAGCGGGAGGGTACCCTACAATGAGCAGTTCTTC. Translating it yields CASSLGSGRVPYNEQFF.

This chain links TRBV7-3 with TRBJ2-5, with D unclear. CDR1 and CDR2 (germline): SGHTA, FQGTGA. V lost 2 bases, J lost 5 bases, and 12 bases lay in between. The CDR3 sequence is 14 residues long. The CDR3 is CASSLEGSEETQYF. CDR3 DNA: TGTGCCAGCAGCTTAGAAGGGTCGGAGGAGACCCAGTACTTC.

The V gene is TRBV7-2, the J gene TRBJ2-1; D gene uncertain. V lost 1 base and J 6 bases, leaving 10 bases between the germline ends. CDR1 is SGHTA and CDR2 is FQGNSA in the germline V gene. The CDR3 runs to 14 residues. The CDR3 is CASSLGKLANEQFF. As DNA, the CDR3 is TGTGCCAGCAGCTTAGGCAAGCTGGCCAATGAGCAGTTCTTC.

V and J are TRBV6-6 and TRBJ1-5; 9 bases fit TRBD1. The CDR3 spans 13 residues. Unmatched junction bases numbered 9, after V lost 7 bases and J lost 11 bases. Per germline, CDR1 MNHNY and CDR2 SVGAGI (reference sequence). The CDR3, as DNA: TGTGCCAGCAAAAACAGGGGGCGGTGGGCCCAGCATTTT. It encodes CASKNRGRWAQHF.

The chain has TRBV7-3 and TRBJ1-2, with 9 bases lining up with TRBD1. Germline V CDR1 and CDR2: SGHTA, FQGTGA. J lost 5 bases, V lost 5 bases, and 9 bases had no gene match. CDR3 length: 15 residues. CDR3 protein: CASSRGTGGSYGYTF. The CDR3 DNA is TGTGCCAGCAGCCGAGGCACAGGGGGCTCTTATGGCTACACCTTC.

The genes are TRBV5-6 and TRBJ2-1; D is undetermined. With 4 bases removed from V and 2 bases from J, the gap between germline ends came to 10 bases. Looked up from germline, CDR1 is SGHDT and CDR2 is YYEEEE. The CDR3 is 14 residues long. CDR3 sequence: CASSLIGAYNEQFF. The CDR3 nucleotides read TGTGCCAGCAGCCTCATTGGGGCCTACAATGAGCAGTTCTTC.

The chain carries TRBV5-1 and TRBJ1-1; the D is unclear. The CDR3 runs 14 residues. The germline V and J ends were trimmed by 1 base and 8 bases, with 15 bases remaining between them. Germline V gene data show CDR1 as SGHRS and CDR2 as YFSETQ. The CDR3 is CASSLRGSTIEAFF. DNA of the CDR3: TGCGCCAGCAGCTTGCGGGGATCAACTATAGAAGCTTTCTTT.

The CDR3 nucleotides are TGTGCCAGCAGTAACCCGATCGCGGGGGGCGCAGATACGCAGTATTTT. This translates into CASSNPIAGGADTQYF. The chain has TRBV5-5 and TRBJ2-3, with 8 bases lining up with TRBD2. The CDR3 is made up of 16 amino acids. Germline lookup yields CDR1 SGHKS and CDR2 YYEKEE (reference sequence). V lost 5 bases and J lost 4; bases outside the gene matches: 12.

The chain employs TRBV5-1 and TRBJ2-1, with 8 bases fitting TRBD2. Germline V lookup: CDR1 SGHRS, CDR2 YFSETQ. The V and J ends lost 1 base and 6 bases, in that order; junction bases with no gene match: 6. This CDR3 spans 15 amino acids. The CDR3 DNA reads TGCGCCAGCAGCTTGAGCGGGAGTCCTTTCAATGAGCAGTTCTTC. The encoded protein is CASSLSGSPFNEQFF.